This T cell receptor beta chain derives from a study of blood T cells in healthy people across ages. Primers used in a second PCR of about 7 to 11 cycles were a sample-barcoded 5' primer and a J-beta primer mix. TCRdb re-derived calls from the 5' RACE reads in MiXCR, one entry per CDR3 protein. Altogether about 900,000 distinct CDR3 sequences are present, 55% to 65% being singletons, with the ten largest covering 28%. V lost 6 bases and J lost 0; bases outside the gene matches: 5. Germline CDR1 reads DFQATT; CDR2 reads SNEGSKA (reference sequence). There are 14 residues in the CDR3. Sequencing used blood. The chain links TRBV20-1 to TRBJ2-7, with 10 nucleotides matching TRBD2. This sequence was found in a man aged 25 to 40 in good health. In DNA form, the CDR3 reads TGCAGTGCCAGCAGCGGGGGGGCCTCCTACGAGCAGTACTTC. Translating it yields CSASSGGASYEQYF.